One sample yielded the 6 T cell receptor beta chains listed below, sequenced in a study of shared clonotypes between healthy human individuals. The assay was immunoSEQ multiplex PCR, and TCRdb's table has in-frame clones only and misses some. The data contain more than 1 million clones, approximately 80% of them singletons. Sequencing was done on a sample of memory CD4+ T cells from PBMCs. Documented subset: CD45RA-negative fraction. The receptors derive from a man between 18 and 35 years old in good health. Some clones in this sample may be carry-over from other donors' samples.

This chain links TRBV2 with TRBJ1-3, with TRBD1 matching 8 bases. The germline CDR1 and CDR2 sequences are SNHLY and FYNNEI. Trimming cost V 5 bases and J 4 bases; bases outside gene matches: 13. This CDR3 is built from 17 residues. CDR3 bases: TGTGCCAGCAGTCGAATCTTGGACGGACAGGGAGGAAACACCATATATTTT. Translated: CASSRILDGQGGNTIYF.

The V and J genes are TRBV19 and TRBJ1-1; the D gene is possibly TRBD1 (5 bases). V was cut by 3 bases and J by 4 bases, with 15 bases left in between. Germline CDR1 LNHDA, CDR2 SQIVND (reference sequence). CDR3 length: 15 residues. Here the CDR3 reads CASSMLRGNSTEAFF. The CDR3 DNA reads TGTGCCAGTAGTATGCTTCGGGGGAACAGCACTGAAGCTTTCTTT.

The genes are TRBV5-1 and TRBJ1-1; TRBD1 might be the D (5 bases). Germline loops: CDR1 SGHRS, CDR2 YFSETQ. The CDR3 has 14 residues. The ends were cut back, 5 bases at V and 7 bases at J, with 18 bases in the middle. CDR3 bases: TGCGCCAGCAGGGAGGGAGGGGCAGTGAGTGAAGCTTTCTTT. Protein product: CASREGGAVSEAFF. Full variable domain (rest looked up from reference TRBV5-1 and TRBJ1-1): KAGVTQTPRYLIKTRGQQVTLSCSPISGHRSVSWYQQTPGQGLQFLFEYFSETQRNKGNFPGRFSGRQFSNSRSEMNVSTLELGDSALYLCASREGGAVSEAFFGQGTRLTVV.

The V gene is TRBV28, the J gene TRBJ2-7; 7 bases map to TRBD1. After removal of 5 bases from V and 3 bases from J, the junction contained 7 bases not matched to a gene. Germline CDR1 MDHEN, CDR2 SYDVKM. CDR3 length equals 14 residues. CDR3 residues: CASSLRQGNYEQYF. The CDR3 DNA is TGTGCCAGCAGTCTCCGACAGGGCAACTACGAGCAGTACTTC.

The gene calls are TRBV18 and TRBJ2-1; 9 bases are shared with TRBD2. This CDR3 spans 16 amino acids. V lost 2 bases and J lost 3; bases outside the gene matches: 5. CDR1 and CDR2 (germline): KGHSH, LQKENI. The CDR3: CASSPATSGLYNEQFF. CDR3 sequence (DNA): TGTGCCAGCTCACCAGCGACTAGCGGCCTCTACAATGAGCAGTTCTTC. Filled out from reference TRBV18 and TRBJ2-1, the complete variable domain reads NAGVMQNPRHLVRRRGQEARLRCSPMKGHSHVYWYRQLPEEGLKFMVYLQKENIIDESGMPKERFSAEFPKEGPSILRIQQVVRGDSAAYFCASSPATSGLYNEQFFGPGTRLTVL.

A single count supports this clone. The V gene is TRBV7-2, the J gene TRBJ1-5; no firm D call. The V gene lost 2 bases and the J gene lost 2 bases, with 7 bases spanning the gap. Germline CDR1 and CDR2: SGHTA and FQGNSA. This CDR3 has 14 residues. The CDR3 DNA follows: TGTGCCAGCAGCTTATATGCCGGCAATCAGCCCCAGCATTTT. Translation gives CASSLYAGNQPQHF.